The clone carrying this T cell receptor (beta chain) is a singleton in its sample. This sample was included in a study of shared clonotypes between healthy human individuals. Selected positively for CCR7 and CD45RO-negative, naive CD8 cells excluded terminally differentiated effector memory CD45RA+ cells. In germline, CDR1 is SGHDT, CDR2 YYEEEE. J lost 0 bases, V lost 4 bases, and 7 bases had no gene match. The CDR3 has 18 residues. Using immunoSEQ multiplex PCR, the repertoire was profiled, and TCRdb retains in-frame clones only, with some absent. The repertoire has about 2 million clones, around 96% of them found once; the top ten carry around 1.1%.

The V gene is TRBV5-6, the J gene TRBJ2-1; the match to TRBD2 covers 13 bases. The sequenced sample was naive CD8+ T cells sorted from blood. The receptor comes from a man aged 18 to 29 in good health. The CDR3: CASSEGLAGDISYNEQFF. The DNA of the CDR3 is TGTGCCAGCAGCGAAGGACTAGCGGGAGATATCTCCTACAATGAGCAGTTCTTC.